This TCR beta chain was sequenced for a study of blood T cell repertoires in COVID-19. This CDR3 is 16 amino acids long. Germline trimming cut 4 bases from V and 6 bases from J; bases unmatched to any gene: 10. CDR1 SGHNT and CDR2 YYREEE come from the germline V gene (reference sequence). Original processing notes: Amplification from reference gene primers served as the basis for estimated nucleated cell counts. The repertoire was sequenced with immunoSEQ multiplex PCR; TCRdb's copy has only in-frame clones and lacks some. Clone size and V and J calls were adopted from that table, with D and trimming inferred from the DNA. This table holds roughly 250,000 clones, approximately 92% found once.

The TCR sequence derives from a person aged 18 to 29 with COVID-19, enrolled during active disease. Specimen: peripheral blood. V usage is TRBV5-4 and J usage is TRBJ1-4; 9 nucleotides line up with TRBD1. CDR3 amino acids: CASSHLGQGKDEKLFF. DNA for the CDR3: TGTGCCAGCAGCCACCTCGGACAGGGGAAGGATGAAAAACTGTTTTTT.